This T cell receptor beta chain was sequenced for a study of beta chain features in type 1 diabetes. V lost 3 bases to trimming and J lost 8 bases, with 14 bases between them. This CDR3 has 14 amino acids. The germline V gene has CDR1 SGHAT and CDR2 FQNNGV. A remark on this clone: Its antigen is undetermined.

Study-wide results and limits: Shorter TCRB CDR3s, moderately but significantly so, marked every one of the four CD4+ subsets in Type 1 diabetes patients. A closer apparent resemblance between naive, central memory and Treg TCRB repertoires was seen in patients than in healthy donors.

Cell sorting via CD45RO/CCR7/CD25/CD127/CD95/CD27 was performed to obtain CD4+ naive, central memory, regulatory and stem cell-like memory cells. The investigators reverse transcribed all of the isolated RNA, so they sequenced expressed TCRB transcripts. Naive, central memory and regulatory T cell samples averaged roughly 3.6 million immunoSEQ reads each. Some clones are missing from TCRdb's copy, which holds only in-frame ones; the method was immunoSEQ multiplex PCR. The repertoire has about 660,000 clones, more than 12% of them found once; the top ten carry approximately 0.042%. The rearrangement uses TRBV11-2 and TRBJ2-1; possible D gene TRBD2, 5 bases. The clonotype comes from a man aged 18 to 30 with type 1 diabetes. Sequencing was carried out using naive CD4+ T cells from blood. CDR3 nucleotides: TGTGCCAGCAGCTTTGGTCTAGCCGTCTATGAGCAGTTCTTC. The encoded protein is CASSFGLAVYEQFF.